This T cell receptor beta chain was found in a study of blood T cell repertoires in COVID-19. The authors' processing: Researchers report that nucleated cell counts were estimated from reference gene primer amplification. Sequencing used immunoSEQ multiplex PCR; TCRdb keeps in-frame clones, though not all of them. V and J calls and clone size are as listed in that table; D and trimming were resolved from the DNA. The sample holds roughly 53,000 clones, around four fifths seen once. Only one count was recorded for this clone. The CDR3 runs to 15 residues. Germline CDR1 and CDR2: MNHNY and SVGAGI (reference sequence). After removal of 6 bases from V and 0 bases from J, the junction contained 4 bases not matched to a gene.

The V gene is TRBV6-6, the J gene TRBJ1-5; 8 nucleotides match TRBD1. Sequencing was performed on peripheral blood. This sequence originates from a man aged 45 to 65 with acute or convalescent COVID-19. The CDR3: CASRGQVNSNQPQHF. The CDR3, as DNA: TGTGCCAGCAGGGGACAGGTTAATAGCAATCAGCCCCAGCATTTT.